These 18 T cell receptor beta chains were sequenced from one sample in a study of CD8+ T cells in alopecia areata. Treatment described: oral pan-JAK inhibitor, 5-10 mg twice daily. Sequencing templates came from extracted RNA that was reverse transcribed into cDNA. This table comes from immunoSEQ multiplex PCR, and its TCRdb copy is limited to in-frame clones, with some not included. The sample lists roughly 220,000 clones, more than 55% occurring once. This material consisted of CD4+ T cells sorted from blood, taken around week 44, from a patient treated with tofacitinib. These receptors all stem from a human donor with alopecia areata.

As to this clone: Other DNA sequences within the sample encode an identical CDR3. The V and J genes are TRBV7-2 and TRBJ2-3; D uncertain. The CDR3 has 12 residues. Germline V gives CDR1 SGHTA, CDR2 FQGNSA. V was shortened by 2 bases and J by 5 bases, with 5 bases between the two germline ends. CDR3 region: CASSLNRDTQYF. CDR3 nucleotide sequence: TGTGCCAGCAGCTTAAACAGAGATACGCAGTATTTT.

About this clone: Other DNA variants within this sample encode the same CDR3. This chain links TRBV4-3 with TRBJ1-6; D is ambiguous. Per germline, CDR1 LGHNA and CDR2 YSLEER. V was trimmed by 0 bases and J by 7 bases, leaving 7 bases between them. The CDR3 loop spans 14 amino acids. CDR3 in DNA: TGCGCCAGCAGCCAAGAGGCGAAAAATTCACCCCTCCACTTT. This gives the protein CASSQEAKNSPLHF.

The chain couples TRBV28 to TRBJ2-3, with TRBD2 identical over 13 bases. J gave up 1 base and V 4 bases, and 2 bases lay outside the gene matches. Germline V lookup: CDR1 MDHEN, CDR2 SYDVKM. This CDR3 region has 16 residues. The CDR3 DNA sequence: TGTGCCAGCAGTTCAGGGACTAGCGGGGGCACAGATACGCAGTATTTT. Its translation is CASSSGTSGGTDTQYF. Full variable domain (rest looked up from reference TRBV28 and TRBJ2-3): DVKVTQSSRYLVKRTGEKVFLECVQDMDHENMFWYRQDPGLGLRLIYFSYDVKMKEKGDIPEGYSVSREKKERFSLILESASTNQTSMYLCASSSGTSGGTDTQYFGPGTRLTVL.

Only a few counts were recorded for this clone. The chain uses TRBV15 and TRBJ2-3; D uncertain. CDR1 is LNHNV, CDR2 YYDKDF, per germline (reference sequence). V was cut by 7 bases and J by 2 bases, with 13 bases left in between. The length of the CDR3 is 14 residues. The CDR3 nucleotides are TGTGCCACCAAGAAGGATTTGGACACAGATACGCAGTATTTT. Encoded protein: CATKKDLDTDTQYF.

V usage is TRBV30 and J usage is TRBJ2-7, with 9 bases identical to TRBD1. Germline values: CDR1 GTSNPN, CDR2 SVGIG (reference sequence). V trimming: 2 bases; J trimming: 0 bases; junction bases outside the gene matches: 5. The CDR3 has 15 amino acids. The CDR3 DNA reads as TGTGCCTGGAGTCTGGGACAGGGAAGCTCCTACGAGCAGTACTTC. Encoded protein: CAWSLGQGSSYEQYF.

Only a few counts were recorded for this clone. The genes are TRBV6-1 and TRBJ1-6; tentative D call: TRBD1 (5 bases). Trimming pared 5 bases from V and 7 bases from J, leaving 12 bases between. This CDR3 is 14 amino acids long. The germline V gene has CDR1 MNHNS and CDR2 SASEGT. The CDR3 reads CASSSVGENSPLHF. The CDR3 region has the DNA TGTGCCAGCAGTTCCGTGGGGGAAAATTCACCCCTCCACTTT.

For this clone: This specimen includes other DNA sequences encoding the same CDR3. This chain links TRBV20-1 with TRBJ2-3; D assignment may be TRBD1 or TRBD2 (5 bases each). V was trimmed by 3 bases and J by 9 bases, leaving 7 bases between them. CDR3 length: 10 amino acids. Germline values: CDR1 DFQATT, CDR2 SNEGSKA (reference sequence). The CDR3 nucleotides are TGCAGTGCTAGCGGGGACACGCAGTATTTT. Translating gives CSASGDTQYF.

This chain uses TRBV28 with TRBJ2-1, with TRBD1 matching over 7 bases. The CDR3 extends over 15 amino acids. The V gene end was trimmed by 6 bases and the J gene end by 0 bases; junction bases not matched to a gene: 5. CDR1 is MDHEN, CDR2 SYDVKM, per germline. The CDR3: CASSMGQSSYNEQFF. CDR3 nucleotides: TGTGCCAGCAGCATGGGACAGAGCTCCTACAATGAGCAGTTCTTC.

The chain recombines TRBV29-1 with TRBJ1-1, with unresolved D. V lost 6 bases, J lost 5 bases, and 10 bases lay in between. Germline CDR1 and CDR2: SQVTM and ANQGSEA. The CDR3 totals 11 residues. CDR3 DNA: TGCAGCGTAGGAACCTGGACTGAAGCTTTCTTT. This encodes CSVGTWTEAFF.

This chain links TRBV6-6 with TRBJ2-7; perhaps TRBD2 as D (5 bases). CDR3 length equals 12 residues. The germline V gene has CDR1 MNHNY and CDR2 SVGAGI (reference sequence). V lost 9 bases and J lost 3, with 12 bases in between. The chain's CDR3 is CASRTALYEQYF. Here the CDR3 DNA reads TGTGCCAGTAGGACTGCCCTCTACGAGCAGTACTTC.

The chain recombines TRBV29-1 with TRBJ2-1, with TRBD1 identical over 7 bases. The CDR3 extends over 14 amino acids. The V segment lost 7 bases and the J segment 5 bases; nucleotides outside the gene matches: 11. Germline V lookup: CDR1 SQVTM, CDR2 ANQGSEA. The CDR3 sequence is CSADRVGLNNEQFF. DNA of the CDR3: TGCAGCGCTGACAGGGTCGGACTTAACAATGAGCAGTTCTTC.

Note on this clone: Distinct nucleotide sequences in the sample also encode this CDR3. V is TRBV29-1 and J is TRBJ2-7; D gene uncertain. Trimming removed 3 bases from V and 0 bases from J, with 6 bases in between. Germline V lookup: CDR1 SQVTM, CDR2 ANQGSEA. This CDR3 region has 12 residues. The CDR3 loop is CSVEVGSYEQYF. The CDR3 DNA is TGCAGCGTTGAGGTCGGCTCCTACGAGCAGTACTTC.

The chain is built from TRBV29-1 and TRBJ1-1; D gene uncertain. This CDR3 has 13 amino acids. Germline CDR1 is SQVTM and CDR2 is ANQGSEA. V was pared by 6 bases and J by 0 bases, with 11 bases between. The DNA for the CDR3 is TGCAGCGTCAGGCTTGGGGTGAACACTGAAGCTTTCTTT. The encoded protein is CSVRLGVNTEAFF.

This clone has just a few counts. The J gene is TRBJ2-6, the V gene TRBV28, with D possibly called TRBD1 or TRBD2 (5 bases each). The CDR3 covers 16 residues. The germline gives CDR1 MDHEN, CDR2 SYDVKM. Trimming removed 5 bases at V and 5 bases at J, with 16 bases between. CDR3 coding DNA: TGTGCCAGCAGTAGGGCCCGGGACCGCTGGGCCAACGTCCTGACTTTC. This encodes CASSRARDRWANVLTF.

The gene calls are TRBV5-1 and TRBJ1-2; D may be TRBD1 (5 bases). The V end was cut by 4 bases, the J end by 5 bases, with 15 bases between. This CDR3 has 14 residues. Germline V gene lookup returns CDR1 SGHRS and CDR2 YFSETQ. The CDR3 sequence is CASSPGRVGYGYTF. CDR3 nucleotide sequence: TGCGCCAGCAGCCCCGGCAGGGTTGGATATGGCTACACCTTC.

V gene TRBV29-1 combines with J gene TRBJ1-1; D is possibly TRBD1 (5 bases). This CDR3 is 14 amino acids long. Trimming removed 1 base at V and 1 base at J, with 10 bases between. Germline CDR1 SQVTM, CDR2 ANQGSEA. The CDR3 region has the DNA TGCAGCGTTGAAGTTTTGGGGACGAACACTGAAGCTTTCTTT. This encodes CSVEVLGTNTEAFF.

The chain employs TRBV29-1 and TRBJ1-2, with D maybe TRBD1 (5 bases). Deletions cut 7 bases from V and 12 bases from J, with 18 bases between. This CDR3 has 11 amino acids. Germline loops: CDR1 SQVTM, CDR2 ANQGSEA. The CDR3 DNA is TGCAGCGGTACCGAACCCGGGGGGGACACCTTC. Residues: CSGTEPGGDTF.

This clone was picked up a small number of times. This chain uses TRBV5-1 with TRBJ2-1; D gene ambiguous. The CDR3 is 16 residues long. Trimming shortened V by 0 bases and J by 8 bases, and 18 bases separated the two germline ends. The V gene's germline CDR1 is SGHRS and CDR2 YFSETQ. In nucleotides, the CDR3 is TGCGCCAGCAGCTTGGACTCCTTGGCTAGGACCGATGAGCAGTTCTTC. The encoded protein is CASSLDSLARTDEQFF.